This TCR beta chain was retrieved from a study of molecular identifiers for immune sequencing clone quantification. This clonotype was seen ten or more times. TCRdb re-called the PCR reads through MiXCR, storing one row per CDR3 protein. This sample carries some 650,000 distinct CDR3 sequences, about 20% of them seen once, and the ten largest clones take 0.7% to 1%. Sequenced: naive CD8+ T cells from blood, with Jurkat cell RNA spiked in. As for subset: FACS-sorted CD8+CD4-CCR7+CD45RA+ naive T cells. The clonotype was recovered from a human donor in good health. Some libraries in this study had Jurkat cell RNA spiked in.

This CDR3 reads CASSIGLEVYEQYF. The CDR3 DNA sequence: TGTGCCAGTAGTATCGGCCTGGAGGTCTACGAGCAGTACTTC. The chain is built from TRBV19 and TRBJ2-7, with D possibly matching TRBD2 (5 bases). This CDR3 spans 14 amino acids. Germline assignment: CDR1 LNHDA and CDR2 SQIVND (reference sequence). Trimming removed 3 bases at V and 3 bases at J, with 12 bases between. Complete variable domain (other parts from reference TRBV19 and TRBJ2-7): DGGITQSPKYLFRKEGQNVTLSCEQNLNHDAMYWYRQDPGQGLRLIYYSQIVNDFQKGDIAEGYSVSREKKESFPLTVTSAQKNPTAFYLCASSIGLEVYEQYFGPGTRLTVT.